Shown below are 5 T cell receptor beta chains from a single sample sequenced in a study of blood T cells in healthy people across ages. Alongside a J-beta primer mix, a sample-barcoded 5' primer served in a second PCR lasting roughly 7 to 12 cycles. TCRdb redid the calling of the 5' RACE reads with MiXCR, one entry per CDR3 protein. In the table there are 900,000 to 950,000 distinct CDR3 sequences, 25% to 35% of which are singletons. These same records also appear under a second study, on T cells of mothers and their children.

The sample was blood. Source of these receptors: a woman aged 40 to 55 in good health.

This clonotype occurred many times. The rearrangement links TRBV5-1 to TRBJ1-2; D might be TRBD1 (6 bases). The germline V gene encodes CDR1 SGHRS and CDR2 YFSETQ. The CDR3 is 15 amino acids. V gave up 5 bases and J gave up 2 bases, with 16 bases separating them. CDR3 in DNA: TGCGCCAGCAGGCCAGAGATGACAGGCAACTATGGCTACACCTTC. It encodes CASRPEMTGNYGYTF.

This clonotype was recorded many times. The genes are TRBV12-3 or TRBV12-4 and TRBJ2-7; 12 bases match TRBD1. The junction had 6 bases not matched to a gene; V was cut back by 11 bases and J by 4 bases. The CDR3 sequence is 13 residues long. CDR3 loop: CACRGQGAYEQYF. Written as DNA, the CDR3 is TGTGCCTGTAGGGGACAGGGGGCTTACGAGCAGTACTTC.

This rearrangement joins TRBV28 to TRBJ1-2; 8 nucleotides line up with TRBD1. Trimming took 5 bases from V and 5 from J; bases not matched to a gene: 7. Germline CDR1 and CDR2: MDHEN and SYDVKM. This CDR3 is built from 14 residues. This CDR3 reads CASSIGQGRYGYTF. The CDR3 DNA is TGTGCCAGCAGTATCGGACAGGGCAGATATGGCTACACCTTC.

This clonotype was observed at least ten times. V gene TRBV18 combines with J gene TRBJ2-3; the D is unclear. V was shortened by 0 bases and J by 0 bases, with 10 bases between the two germline ends. The CDR3 is made up of 16 amino acids. Germline assignment: CDR1 KGHSH and CDR2 LQKENI. The CDR3 here is CASSPPSVSSTDTQYF. CDR3 nucleotide sequence: TGTGCCAGCTCACCACCCTCCGTCTCTAGCACAGATACGCAGTATTTT. Full variable domain (rest looked up from reference TRBV18 and TRBJ2-3): NAGVMQNPRHLVRRRGQEARLRCSPMKGHSHVYWYRQLPEEGLKFMVYLQKENIIDESGMPKERFSAEFPKEGPSILRIQQVVRGDSAAYFCASSPPSVSSTDTQYFGPGTRLTVL.

This clonotype has only a few counts. The J gene is TRBJ2-3, the V gene TRBV4-3; 8 bases line up with TRBD1. The V gene's germline CDR1 is LGHNA and CDR2 YSLEER. CDR3 length: 17 residues. J gave up 4 bases and V 2 bases, and 11 bases lay outside the gene matches. The CDR3 nucleotides are TGCGCCAGCAGCCAATTGGTCTCAGGGGGCAGTCCAGATACGCAGTATTTT. It codes for CASSQLVSGGSPDTQYF.